This T cell receptor (beta chain) was recorded in a study of beta chain features in type 1 diabetes. This clone has a handful of counts. What it binds is not known. Overall study findings and caveats: Relative to healthy donors, patients appeared to have naive, central memory and Treg TCRB repertoires that were more similar. The study found fewer insertions and more deletions at VDJ junctions in type 1 diabetes patients.

What was sequenced were expressed TCRB transcripts, since all of the isolated RNA had been reverse transcribed. Naive, central memory and regulatory T cell samples came to a mean of roughly 3.6 million reads. Clones were sequenced by immunoSEQ multiplex PCR, and TCRdb holds only the in-frame ones, with some missing. The profile shows 300,000 to 400,000 clones, 8% to 13% of them singletons. This CDR3 contains 15 residues. CDR1 SGHVS and CDR2 FNYEAQ come from the germline V gene. V was clipped by 5 bases and J by 4 bases, with 14 bases between them. The chain joins TRBV7-6 to TRBJ2-2; unclear D gene. The sample taken for sequencing was naive CD4+ T cells from blood. The sequence came from a woman in her 30s in good health. The CDR3 DNA is TGTGCCAGCAGCAACCGGTATTTCGGCACCGGGGAGCTGTTTTTT. This sequence encodes CASSNRYFGTGELFF.